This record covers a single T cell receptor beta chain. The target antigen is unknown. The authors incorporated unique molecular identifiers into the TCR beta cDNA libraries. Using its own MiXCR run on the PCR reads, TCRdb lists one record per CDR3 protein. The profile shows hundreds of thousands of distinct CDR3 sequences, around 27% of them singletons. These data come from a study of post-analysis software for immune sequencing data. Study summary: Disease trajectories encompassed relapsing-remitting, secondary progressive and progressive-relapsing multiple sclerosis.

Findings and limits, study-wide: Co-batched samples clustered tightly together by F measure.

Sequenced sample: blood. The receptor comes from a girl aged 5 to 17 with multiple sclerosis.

This CDR3 is CSVVSGGGQPQHF. DNA of the CDR3: TGCAGCGTTGTATCAGGGGGCGGTCAGCCCCAGCATTTT. The chain has TRBV29-1 and TRBJ1-5, with 8 bases fitting TRBD1. The CDR3 is made up of 13 amino acids. After removal of 4 bases from V and 6 bases from J, the junction contained 5 bases not matched to a gene. Per germline, CDR1 SQVTM and CDR2 ANQGSEA.